This TCR beta chain is from a study of T cell responses to AZD1222 COVID-19 vaccine. Study-wide findings and caveats: Only after the peak T cell response were repertoires sampled. Vaccination with two AZD1222 doses was followed by a rise in Spike-specific TCR breadth and depth. In the spike-specific TCR repertoire, nearly half reportedly target unmutated variant regions. The donor cohort was predominantly white British with a female majority, and clonal diversity may have been underestimated.

Turning to this clone: Its specificity is not known.

Trimming cost V 4 bases and J 2 bases, with 11 bases left between them. Germline V gives CDR1 SQVTM, CDR2 ANQGSEA. CDR3 length: 14 amino acids. TCRdb's table, derived via immunoSEQ multiplex PCR, lists solely in-frame clones and lacks some. In the table there are more than 50,000 clones, around 90% of which are singletons. Sample: peripheral blood, taken on day 0 of AZD1222 vaccination. The TCR originated in an adult in good health. J is TRBJ2-2 and V is TRBV29-1; D perhaps matches TRBD2 (6 bases). CDR3 coding DNA: TGCAGCGTTGCCGCAGGACTAAACACCGGGGAGCTGTTTTTT. It is translated as CSVAAGLNTGELFF.